The T cell receptor (beta chain) described here comes from a study of T-cell memory formation after mild COVID-19. Germline CDR1 and CDR2: SGDLS and YYNGEE. The ends were cut back, 5 bases at V and 4 bases at J, with 19 bases in the middle. The CDR3 totals 16 residues. One entry per CDR3 protein results from TCRdb running MiXCR on the 5' RACE reads. This sample carries about 180,000 distinct CDR3 sequences, more than 15% of them seen once, and the ten largest clones take under 2.5%. There are many counts of this clonotype. Input material: PBMCs or a T cell subset sorted from them (not recorded which). The chain combines TRBV9 with TRBJ2-1; a weak D match, TRBD2 (5 bases). The receptor comes from an adult woman who had mild COVID-19 (a few samples of this study predate the infection). Cell type and time point are not known. The CDR3 DNA follows: TGTGCCAGCAGTCCTTTGTCGGCTAGCTCGTACAATGAGCAGTTCTTC. Protein: CASSPLSASSYNEQFF.